This TCR beta chain was profiled in a study of radiation and T cells in renal cell carcinoma. V was shortened by 1 base and J by 5 bases, with 15 bases between the two germline ends. This CDR3 has 15 residues. CDR1 and CDR2 from the germline V gene are LGHNA and YSLEER. Indicated time point: baseline pretreatment blood. Treatment in this sample: 15 Gy SBRT to primary tumor, nephrectomy 4 weeks later. Serial blood draws occurred at baseline and 2 and 4 weeks post-SBRT. Clear cell pathology was present in this patient's renal cell carcinoma. Sequencing used immunoSEQ multiplex PCR; TCRdb keeps in-frame clones, though not all of them. The table has 100,000 to 150,000 clones, roughly 80% seen once.

The chain joins TRBV4-3 to TRBJ2-7; D gene ambiguous. This sample comprised blood, obtained from a patient whose treatment included radiotherapy and nephrectomy. The sequence derives from a woman aged 55-75 years with renal cell carcinoma. CDR3: CASSQGGRVRNEQYF. CDR3 DNA: TGCGCCAGCAGCCAAGGGGGAAGGGTTAGAAACGAGCAGTACTTC.